The present entry profiles one T cell receptor beta chain with its context. This CDR3 is built from 15 residues. Trimming removed 3 bases from V and 4 bases from J; junction bases left unmatched: 8. Per germline, CDR1 MDHEN and CDR2 SYDVKM. These data belong to a study of cytomegalovirus exposure and HLA in healthy donors. The PCR was carried out with 60 Vbeta primers and 13 Jbeta primers. TCRdb's table, derived via immunoSEQ multiplex PCR, lists solely in-frame clones and lacks some. The sample includes about 100,000 clones, more than 60% of them seen just once. Specimen: PBMCs. This sequence joins TRBV28 and TRBJ2-7; 8 bases map to TRBD1. The TCR was taken from a woman under 30 in good health and CMV-seropositive. This chain's CDR3 is CASSFRGPKAYEQYF. CDR3 DNA: TGTGCCAGCAGTTTCAGGGGGCCAAAGGCATACGAGCAGTACTTC.